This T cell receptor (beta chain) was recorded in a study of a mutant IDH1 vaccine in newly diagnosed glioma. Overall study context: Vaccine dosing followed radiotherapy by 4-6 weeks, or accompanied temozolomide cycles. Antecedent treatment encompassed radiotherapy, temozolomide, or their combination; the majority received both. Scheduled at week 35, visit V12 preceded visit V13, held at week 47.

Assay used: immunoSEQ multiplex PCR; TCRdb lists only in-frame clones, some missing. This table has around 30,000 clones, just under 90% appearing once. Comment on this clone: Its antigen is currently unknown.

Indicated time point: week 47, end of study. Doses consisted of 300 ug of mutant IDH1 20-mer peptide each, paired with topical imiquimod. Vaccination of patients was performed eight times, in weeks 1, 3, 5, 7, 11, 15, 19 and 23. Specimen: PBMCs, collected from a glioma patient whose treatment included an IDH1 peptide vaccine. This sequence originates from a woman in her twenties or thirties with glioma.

CDR3 in amino acids: CASSPRTGAKNIQYF. CDR3 in DNA: TGTGCCAGCAGTCCGCGGACAGGGGCCAAAAACATTCAGTACTTC. The rearrangement links TRBV6-5 to TRBJ2-4, with 8 bases fitting TRBD1. The ends lost 5 bases at V and 1 base at J; junction bases unmatched: 4. The CDR3 is 15 amino acids. CDR1 MNHEY and CDR2 SVGAGI come from the germline V gene.